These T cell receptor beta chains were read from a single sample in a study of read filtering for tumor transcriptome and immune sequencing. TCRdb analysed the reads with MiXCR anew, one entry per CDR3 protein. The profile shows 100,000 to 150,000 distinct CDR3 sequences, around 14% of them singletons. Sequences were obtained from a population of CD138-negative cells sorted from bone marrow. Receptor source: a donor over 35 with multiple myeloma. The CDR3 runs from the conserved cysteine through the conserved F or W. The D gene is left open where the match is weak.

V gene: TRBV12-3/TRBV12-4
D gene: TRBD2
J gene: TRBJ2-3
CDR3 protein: CASSTSGSTDTQYF

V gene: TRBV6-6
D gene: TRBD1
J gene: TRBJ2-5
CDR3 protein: CASSYRDRVETQYF

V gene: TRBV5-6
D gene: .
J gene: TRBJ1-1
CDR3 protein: CASSGKGSAITEAFF

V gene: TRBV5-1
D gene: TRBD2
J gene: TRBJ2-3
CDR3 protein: CASSWGLAGEADTQYF

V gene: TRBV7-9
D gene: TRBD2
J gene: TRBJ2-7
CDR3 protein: CASSLGGSGEQYF

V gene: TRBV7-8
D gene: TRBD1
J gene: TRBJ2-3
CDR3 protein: CASSLVWAGGVTDTQYF

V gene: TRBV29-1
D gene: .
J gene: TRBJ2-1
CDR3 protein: CSVEFYGSYNEQFF

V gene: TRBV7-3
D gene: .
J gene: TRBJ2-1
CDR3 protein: CASSFSNGEQFF

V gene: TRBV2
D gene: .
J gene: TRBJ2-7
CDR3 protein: CASSEVYEQYF

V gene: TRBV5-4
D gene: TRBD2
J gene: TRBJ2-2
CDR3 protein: CASSPPTGRGTGELFF

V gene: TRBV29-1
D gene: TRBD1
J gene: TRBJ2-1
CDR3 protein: CSGDRVNEQFF

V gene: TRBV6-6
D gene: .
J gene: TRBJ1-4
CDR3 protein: CASSLRPNEKLFF

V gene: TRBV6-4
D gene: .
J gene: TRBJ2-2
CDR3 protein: CASSRERDTGELFF

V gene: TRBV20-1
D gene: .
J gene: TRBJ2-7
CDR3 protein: CSAFGTPDYEQYF

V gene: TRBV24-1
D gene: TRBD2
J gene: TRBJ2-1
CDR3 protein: CATGTSGYNEQFF

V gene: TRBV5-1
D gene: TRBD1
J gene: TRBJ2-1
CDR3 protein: CASSPGTGSYNEQFF

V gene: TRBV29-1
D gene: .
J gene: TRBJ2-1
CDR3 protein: CSVIIPGERNEQFF

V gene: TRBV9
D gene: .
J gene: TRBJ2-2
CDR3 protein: CASSVAVYTGELFF

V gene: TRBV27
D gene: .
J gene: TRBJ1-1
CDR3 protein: CASSSLDRNTEAFF

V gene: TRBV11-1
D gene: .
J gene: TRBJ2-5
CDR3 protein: CASSDDAVGTQYF

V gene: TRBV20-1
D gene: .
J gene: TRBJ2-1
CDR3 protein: CSAGLVSSYNEQFF

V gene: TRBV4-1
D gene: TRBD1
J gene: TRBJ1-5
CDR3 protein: CASSRDRGDQPQHF

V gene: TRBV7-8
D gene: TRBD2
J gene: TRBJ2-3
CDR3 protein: CATDSGRTTDTQYF

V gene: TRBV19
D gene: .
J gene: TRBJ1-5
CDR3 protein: CASSIDGQHQPQHF

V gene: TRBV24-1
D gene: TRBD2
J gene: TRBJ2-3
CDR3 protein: CATSEKGTSGRTDTQYF

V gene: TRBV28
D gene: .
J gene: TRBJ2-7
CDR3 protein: CASSLRTNYEQYF

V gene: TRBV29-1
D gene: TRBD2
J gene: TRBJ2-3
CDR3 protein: CSANRASGSGADTQYF

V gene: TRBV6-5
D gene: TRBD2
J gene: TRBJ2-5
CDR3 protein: CASSYSERDRETQYF

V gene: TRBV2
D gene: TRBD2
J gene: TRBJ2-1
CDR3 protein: CASSRAGEYEQFF

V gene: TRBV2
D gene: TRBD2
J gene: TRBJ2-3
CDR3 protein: CASRGFRLAGGPGVDTQYF

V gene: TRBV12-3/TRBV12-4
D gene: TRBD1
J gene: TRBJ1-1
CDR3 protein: CASSRGQGAPVNTEAFF

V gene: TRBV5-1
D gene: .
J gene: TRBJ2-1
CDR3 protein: CASSHRDNYNEQFF

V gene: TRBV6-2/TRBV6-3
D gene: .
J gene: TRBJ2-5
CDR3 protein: CASGSVASAETQYF

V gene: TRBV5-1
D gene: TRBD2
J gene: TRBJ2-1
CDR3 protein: CASAAGGGQYNEQFF

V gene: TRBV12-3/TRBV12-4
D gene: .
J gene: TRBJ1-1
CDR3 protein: CASSLFGRNTEAFF

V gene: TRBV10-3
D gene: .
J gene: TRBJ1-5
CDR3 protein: CAISEGQNSNQPQHF

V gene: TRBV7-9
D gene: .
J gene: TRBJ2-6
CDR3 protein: CASSLNRPGANVLTF

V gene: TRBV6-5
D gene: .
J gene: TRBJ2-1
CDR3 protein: CASSYVLGDEQFF

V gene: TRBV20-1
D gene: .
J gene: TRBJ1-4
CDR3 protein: CSGYTATNEKLFF

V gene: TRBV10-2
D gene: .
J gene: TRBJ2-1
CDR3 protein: CASSGTPSYNEQFF

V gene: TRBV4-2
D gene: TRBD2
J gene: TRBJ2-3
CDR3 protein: CASSQGLAGRDTQYF

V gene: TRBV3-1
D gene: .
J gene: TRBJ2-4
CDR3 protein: CASSQAGTPKNIQYF

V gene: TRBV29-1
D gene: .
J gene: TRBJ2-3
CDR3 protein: CSARSSTDTQYF

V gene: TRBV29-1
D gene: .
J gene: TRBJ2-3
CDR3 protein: CSVGPGAVSTDTQYF

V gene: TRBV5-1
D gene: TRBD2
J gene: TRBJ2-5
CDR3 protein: CASSFFHAGDHLETQYF

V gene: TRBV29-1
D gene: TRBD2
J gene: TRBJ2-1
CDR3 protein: CSVGLAEYNEQFF

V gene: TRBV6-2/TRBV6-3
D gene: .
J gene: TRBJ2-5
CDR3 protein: CASGDLTFWETQYF

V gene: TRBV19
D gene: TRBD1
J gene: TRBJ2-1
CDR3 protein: CASISDRGPYNEQFF

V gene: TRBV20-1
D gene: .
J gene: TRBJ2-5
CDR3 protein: CSARDITGVETQYF

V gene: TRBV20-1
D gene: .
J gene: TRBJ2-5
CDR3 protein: CSARVRGGETQYF

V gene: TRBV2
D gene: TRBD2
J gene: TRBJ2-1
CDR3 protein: CASSLGLAGGFYNEQFF